Following are 14 T cell receptor beta chains from one sample sequenced in a study of shared clonotypes between healthy human individuals. The protocol was immunoSEQ multiplex PCR, while the TCRdb copy is restricted to in-frame clones and leaves out a portion. The sample gives a few hundred thousand clones, around 97% of which show up once; 0.045% to 0.07% is in the top ten. The sample comprised naive CD4+ T cells sorted from blood. Subset noted: CD45RA+ positively selected. Receptor source: a woman aged 25-40 years in good health.

The chain joins TRBV28 to TRBJ1-2; D is unresolved. Germline lookup yields CDR1 MDHEN and CDR2 SYDVKM. V lost 3 bases to trimming and J lost 3 bases, with 8 bases between them. The length of the CDR3 is 13 residues. The CDR3 protein is CASSLFLDYGYTF. The CDR3 nucleotides read TGTGCCAGCAGTTTGTTTTTGGACTATGGCTACACCTTC.

The DNA of the CDR3 is TGTGCCAGCAGTGACCGGGACAGGGGGTTCGACACTGAAGCTTTCTTT. Residues: CASSDRDRGFDTEAFF. The chain combines TRBV25-1 with TRBJ1-1, with 11 bases that match TRBD1. Germline-derived CDR1 and CDR2 are MGHDK and SYGVNS. The V and J ends lost 3 bases and 3 bases, in that order; junction bases with no gene match: 6. The CDR3 spans 16 residues.

The V gene is TRBV5-5, the J gene TRBJ1-5; 9 nucleotides match TRBD1. The CDR3 length is 19 residues. V shed 5 bases and J 5 bases; nucleotides not matched to a gene: 20. Germline CDR1 is SGHKS and CDR2 is YYEKEE (reference sequence). CDR3 sequence reads: CASSPTSGQGPGQDQPQHF. CDR3 bases: TGTGCCAGCAGTCCGACCTCCGGACAGGGGCCGGGGCAAGATCAGCCCCAGCATTTT.

The rearrangement links TRBV19 to TRBJ1-4; the D is unclear. The V gene's germline CDR1 is LNHDA and CDR2 SQIVND (reference sequence). Trimming stripped 7 bases from V and 8 bases from J, with 11 bases between. The CDR3 has 12 amino acids. The CDR3 coding sequence is TGTGCCAGTAAACAGAATGGGGAAAAACTGTTTTTT. This encodes CASKQNGEKLFF.

This chain joins TRBV30 and TRBJ2-7, with D perhaps matching TRBD2 (7 bases). The CDR3 loop spans 13 amino acids. V was pared by 8 bases and J by 1 base, with 15 bases between. Germline V gives CDR1 GTSNPN, CDR2 SVGIG (reference sequence). CDR3 in DNA: TGTGCCGGGGGGGGCGGGATATCCTACGAGCAGTACTTC. It yields the protein CAGGGGISYEQYF. The variable domain in full, completed from reference TRBV30 and TRBJ2-7, reads SQTIHQWPATLVQPVGSPLSLECTVEGTSNPNLYWYRQAAGRGLQLLFYSVGIGQISSEVPQNLSASRPQDRQFILSSKKLLLSDSGFYLCAGGGGISYEQYFGPGTRLTVT.

The J gene is TRBJ2-2, the V gene TRBV6-6; D remains unclear. V lost 2 bases and J lost 6, with 10 bases in between. The CDR3 has 14 residues. Germline V gene data show CDR1 as MNHNY and CDR2 as SVGAGI (reference sequence). The CDR3 DNA reads TGTGCCAGCAGTTACAGGGTCGATTCCGGGGAGCTGTTTTTT. Translating it yields CASSYRVDSGELFF.

V gene TRBV27 combines with J gene TRBJ2-2; 8 positions agree with TRBD1. The CDR3 covers 17 residues. With V trimmed by 4 bases and J by 2 bases, 9 bases remained unmatched. Germline assignment: CDR1 MNHEY and CDR2 SMNVEV (reference sequence). CDR3 residues: CASSSSSRGLNTGELFF. CDR3 nucleotide sequence: TGTGCCAGCAGTTCGTCCTCCAGGGGGCTTAACACCGGGGAGCTGTTTTTT.

The genes are TRBV11-3 and TRBJ1-5, with no clear D. This CDR3 is 12 amino acids long. Germline assignment: CDR1 SGHNT and CDR2 YENEEA. The ends were cut back, 4 bases at V and 4 bases at J, with 5 bases in the middle. The CDR3 sequence is CASSYGNQPQHF. CDR3 nucleotides: TGTGCCAGCAGCTACGGGAATCAGCCCCAGCATTTT.

The chain recombines TRBV5-1 with TRBJ2-2; D unresolved. The CDR3 is made up of 15 amino acids. Germline CDR1 and CDR2: SGHRS and YFSETQ. The V end was cut by 3 bases, the J end by 0 bases, with 9 bases between. CDR3 region: CASSSQATNTGELFF. CDR3 coding DNA: TGCGCCAGCAGCTCCCAGGCCACGAACACCGGGGAGCTGTTTTTT.

The chain links TRBV10-3 to TRBJ1-5, with D tentatively TRBD1 (5 bases). Germline V gene sequence: CDR1 ENHRY, CDR2 SYGVKD. V was cut by 3 bases and J by 1 base, with 16 bases left in between. The CDR3 consists of 17 residues. The CDR3 nucleotides are TGTGCCATCAGTGATCTTGGGTCGGGGGGGAGCAATCAGCCCCAGCATTTT. The encoded protein is CAISDLGSGGSNQPQHF.

The V and J genes are TRBV2 and TRBJ2-3; D might be TRBD1 (6 bases). The CDR3 has 16 amino acids. V lost 8 bases to trimming and J lost 0 bases, with 18 bases between them. CDR1 and CDR2 from the germline V gene are SNHLY and FYNNEI. The CDR3 protein is CASSQGPKKSTDTQYF. Written as DNA, the CDR3 is TGTGCCAGCTCACAGGGACCGAAGAAGAGCACAGATACGCAGTATTTT.

This chain connects TRBV5-1 to TRBJ1-6, with TRBD1 as a possible D gene (6 bases). The germline V and J ends were trimmed by 0 bases and 0 bases, with 16 bases remaining between them. The germline V gene encodes CDR1 SGHRS and CDR2 YFSETQ. The CDR3 consists of 19 residues. The CDR3 reads CASSLAGHSWSSYNSPLHF. CDR3 coding DNA: TGCGCCAGCAGCTTGGCGGGACACTCCTGGAGCTCCTATAATTCACCCCTCCACTTT.

The count of this clone is one. The chain has TRBV2 and TRBJ2-2; 7 nucleotides match TRBD1. Looked up from germline, CDR1 is SNHLY and CDR2 is FYNNEI. V lost 7 bases, J lost 0 bases, and 5 bases stayed unmatched. This CDR3 has 15 residues. CDR3 sequence (DNA): TGTGCCAGCACTTCCCAGGGGGCGAACACCGGGGAGCTGTTTTTT. Translated: CASTSQGANTGELFF.

CDR3 coding DNA: TGTGCCAGCAGCTTCAAGGACAGGGGCCTCGATGGCTACACCTTC. Residues: CASSFKDRGLDGYTF. The chain joins TRBV5-8 to TRBJ1-2; TRBD1 aligns across 9 bases. The CDR3 runs to 15 residues. Germline lookup yields CDR1 SGHTS and CDR2 YDEGEE. V lost 2 bases, J lost 6 bases, and 8 bases stayed unmatched.